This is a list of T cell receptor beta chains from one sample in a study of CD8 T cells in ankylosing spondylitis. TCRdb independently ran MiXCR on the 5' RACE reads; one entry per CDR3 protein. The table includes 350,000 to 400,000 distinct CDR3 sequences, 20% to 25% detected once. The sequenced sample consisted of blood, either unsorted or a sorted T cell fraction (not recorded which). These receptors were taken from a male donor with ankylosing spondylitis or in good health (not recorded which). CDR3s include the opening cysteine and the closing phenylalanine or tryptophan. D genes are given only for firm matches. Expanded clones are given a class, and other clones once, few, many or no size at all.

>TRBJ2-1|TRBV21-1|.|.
TGTGCCAGCAGCAAAGACCGGTGGGACCACTACAATGAGCAGTTCTTC
CASSKDRWDHYNEQFF
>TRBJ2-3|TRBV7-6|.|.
TGTGCCAGCAGATCCGGACTGGACCCAGGGGATACGCAGTATTTT
CASRSGLDPGDTQYF
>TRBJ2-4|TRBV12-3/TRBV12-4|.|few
TGTGCCAGCAGGCGGGACGCCGGTTCGGCCAAAAACATTCAGTACTTC
CASRRDAGSAKNIQYF
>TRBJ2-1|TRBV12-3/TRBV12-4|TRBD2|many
TGTGCCAGCAGTTTAGCCGCCCGGGGGGATGAGCAGTTCTTC
CASSLAARGDEQFF
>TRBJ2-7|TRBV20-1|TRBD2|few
TGCAGTGCTAGACTGGCTAGCGGGGGCTACGAGCAGTACTTC
CSARLASGGYEQYF
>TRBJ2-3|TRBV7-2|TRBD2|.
TGTGCCAGCAGCTTAGTACCCCGGGGGGTATCAGATACGCAGTATTTT
CASSLVPRGVSDTQYF
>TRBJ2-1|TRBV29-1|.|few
TGCAGCGTTGAAGAGGAAGCTAATTCTTACAATGAGCAGTTCTTC
CSVEEEANSYNEQFF
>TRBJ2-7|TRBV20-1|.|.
TGCAGTGCTAGAGAGCCCACCCCCTCCTACGAGCAGTACTTC
CSAREPTPSYEQYF
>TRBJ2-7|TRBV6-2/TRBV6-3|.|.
TGTGCCAGCGGCCTGAGCAGCTCCTACGAGCAGTACTTC
CASGLSSSYEQYF
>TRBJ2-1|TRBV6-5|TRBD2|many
TGTGCCAGCAGTTCGGGACTAGCGGCCTACAATGAGCAGTTCTTC
CASSSGLAAYNEQFF
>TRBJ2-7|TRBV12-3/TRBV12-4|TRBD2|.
TGTGCCAGCAGTCCGGGACTAGCGGGGGGGCGCTACGAGCAGTACTTC
CASSPGLAGGRYEQYF
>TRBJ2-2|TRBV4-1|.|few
TGCGCCAGCAGCCAAGGAAGAGGCACCGGGGAGCTGTTTTTT
CASSQGRGTGELFF
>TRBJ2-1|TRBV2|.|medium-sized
TGTGCCAGCAGTGTAAACGCCCCCTACAATGAGCAGTTCTTC
CASSVNAPYNEQFF
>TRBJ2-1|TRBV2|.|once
TGTGCCAGCAGTGTAAGGGACAATGAGCAGTTCTTC
CASSVRDNEQFF
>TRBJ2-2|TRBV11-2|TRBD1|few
TGTGCCAGCAGCCCGAGGACAGGGGGCGAAGTCGGGGAGCTGTTTTTT
CASSPRTGGEVGELFF
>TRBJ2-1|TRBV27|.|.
TGTGCCAGCGCCCCTCGGGCGGCGCAAGACAATGAGCAGTTCTTC
CASAPRAAQDNEQFF
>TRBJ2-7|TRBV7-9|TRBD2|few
TGTGCCAGCAGCCCCGCGGGGGACTACGAGCAGTACTTC
CASSPAGDYEQYF
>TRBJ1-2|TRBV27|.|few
TGTGCCAGCGGCCCTTCTTTCGGCTACACCTTC
CASGPSFGYTF
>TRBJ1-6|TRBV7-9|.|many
TGTGCCAGCAGCTTAGTCGGGGTCCCTAATTCACCCCTCCACTTT
CASSLVGVPNSPLHF
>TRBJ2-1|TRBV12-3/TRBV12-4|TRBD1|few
TGTGCCAGCAGTTTCGGGACAGGGCCGTTCTTC
CASSFGTGPFF
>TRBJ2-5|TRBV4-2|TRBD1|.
TGTGCCAGCAGCCAAAACAGGGGGGAGGAGACCCAGTACTTC
CASSQNRGEETQYF
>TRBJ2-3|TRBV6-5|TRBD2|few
TGTGCCAGCAGTTACCCTAGCGGGGGGGCCCATACGCAGTATTTT
CASSYPSGGAHTQYF
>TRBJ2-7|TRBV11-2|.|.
TGTGCCTCGAGGGGGGCCGCCTACGAGCAGTACTTC
CASRGAAYEQYF
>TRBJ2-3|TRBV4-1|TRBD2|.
TGCGCCAGCAGCCCTCCACCGGGACTAGCGGGGGAGGAGGGGTCAGATACGCAGTATTTT
CASSPPPGLAGEEGSDTQYF
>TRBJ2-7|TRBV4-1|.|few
TGCGCCAGCAGCCAAGATCCCGGGGGGCGCGAGCAGTACTTC
CASSQDPGGREQYF
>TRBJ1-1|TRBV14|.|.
TGTGCCAGCAGCCATACTTGGTCGGTCACTGAAGCTTTCTTT
CASSHTWSVTEAFF
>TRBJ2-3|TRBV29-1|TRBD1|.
TGCAGCGTTGATGCGACAGGGCCCGTCACAGATACGCAGTATTTT
CSVDATGPVTDTQYF
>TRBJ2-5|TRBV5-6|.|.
TGTGCCAGCAGCTTCGATGGGGGAGAGACCCAGTACTTC
CASSFDGGETQYF
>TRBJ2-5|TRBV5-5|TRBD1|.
TGTGCCAGCCGGTGGACAGGGGAAGAGACCCAGTACTTC
CASRWTGEETQYF
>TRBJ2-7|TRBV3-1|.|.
TGTGCCAGCAGCCCATCGAGAACCTATGAGCAGTACTTC
CASSPSRTYEQYF
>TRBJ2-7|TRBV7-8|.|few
TGTGCCAGCAGCTTGGAGGGGCCCGAGCAGTACTTC
CASSLEGPEQYF
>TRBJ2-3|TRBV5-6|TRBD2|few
TGTGCCAGCAGCTTGGACCGACTAGCGGGGGAAGATACGCAGTATTTT
CASSLDRLAGEDTQYF
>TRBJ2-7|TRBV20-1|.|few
TGCAGTGCTAGAGATCCCACTCTCTTCTACGAGCAGTACTTC
CSARDPTLFYEQYF
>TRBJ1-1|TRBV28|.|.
TGTGCCAGCAGCCTCAACCCCGGGAACACTGAAGCTTTCTTT
CASSLNPGNTEAFF
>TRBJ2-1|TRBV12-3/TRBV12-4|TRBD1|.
TGTGCCAGCAGTTCTGCCGCAGGGGGCGACGACAATGAGCAGTTCTTC
CASSSAAGGDDNEQFF
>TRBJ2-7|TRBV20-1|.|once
TGCAGTGCTAGATCCCACGGCGGGGTAAACTACGAGCAGTACTTC
CSARSHGGVNYEQYF
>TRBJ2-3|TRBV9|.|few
TGTGCCAGCAGCGGCCAGGGGACCGAACGGTATTTT
CASSGQGTERYF
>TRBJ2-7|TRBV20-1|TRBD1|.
TGCAGTGCTACAACTACAGGGGATGAGCAGTACTTC
CSATTTGDEQYF
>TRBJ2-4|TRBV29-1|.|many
TGCAGCGTCAGCGGTAATCCGATCAAAAACATTCAGTACTTC
CSVSGNPIKNIQYF
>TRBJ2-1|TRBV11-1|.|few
TGTGCCAGCAGCTTAGCTAGCGGCAGACAAAGCTCCTACAATGAGCAGTTCTTC
CASSLASGRQSSYNEQFF
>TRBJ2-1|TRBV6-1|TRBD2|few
TGTGCCAGCAGTCCGAGCGGGGGAGTAAACAATGAGCAGTTCTTC
CASSPSGGVNNEQFF
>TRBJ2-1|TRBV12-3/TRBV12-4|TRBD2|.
TGTGCCAGCAGTAATAGCGGGGGGGCTGACGATGAGCAGTTCTTC
CASSNSGGADDEQFF
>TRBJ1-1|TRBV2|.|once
TGTGCCAGCAGTGACAGGGGATATGGGTACACTGAAGCTTTCTTT
CASSDRGYGYTEAFF
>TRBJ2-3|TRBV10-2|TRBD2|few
TGCGCCAGCAGTGAGGGGATAGCGGGGGAGAACACAGATACGCAGTATTTT
CASSEGIAGENTDTQYF
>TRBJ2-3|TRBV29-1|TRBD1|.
TGCAGCGTCGGGGACAGGGACACAGATACGCAGTATTTT
CSVGDRDTDTQYF
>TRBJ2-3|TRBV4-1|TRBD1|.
TGCGCCAGCAGCCAGGCTGCGGACAGGGAGGTGTGGGATACGCAGTATTTT
CASSQAADREVWDTQYF
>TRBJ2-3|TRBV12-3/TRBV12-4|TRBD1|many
TGTGCCAGCAGTACGGACAGGGTGCCTCGTACGCAGTATTTT
CASSTDRVPRTQYF
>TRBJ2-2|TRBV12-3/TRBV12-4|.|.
TGTGCCGAGTTCAGCACCGGGGAGCTGTTTTTT
CAEFSTGELFF
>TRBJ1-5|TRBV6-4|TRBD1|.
TGTGCCAGCACCCCGGGACAGGCCAATCAGCCCCAGCATTTT
CASTPGQANQPQHF
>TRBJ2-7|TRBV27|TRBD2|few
TGTGCCAGCAGTTTATTCAGCGGGGGCCCCTACGAGCAGTACTTC
CASSLFSGGPYEQYF